This T cell receptor beta chain is drawn from a study of blood T cell repertoires in COVID-19. TCRdb keeps only in-frame clones here, not all; method: immunoSEQ multiplex PCR. The data hold 350,000 to 400,000 clones, with roughly 88% observed a single time. Those who participated ranged in age from roughly 18 to 89 years and resided in approximately 23 US areas. Categorization into cohorts depended on clinical history that participants reported. This CDR3 has 15 amino acids. V was shortened by 4 bases and J by 6 bases, with 19 bases between the two germline ends. Germline V gene data show CDR1 as MNHEY and CDR2 as SMNVEV (reference sequence).

The chain uses TRBV27 and TRBJ2-7, with D possibly being TRBD1 (5 bases). The TCR was taken from a woman aged 25-40 years with acute COVID-19. Sequenced: PBMCs or T cells enriched from blood (not recorded which). CDR3 DNA: TGTGCCAGCAGTTCTCCGGGCCAGGGTAAGGCCGAGCAGTACTTC. It translates to CASSSPGQGKAEQYF.